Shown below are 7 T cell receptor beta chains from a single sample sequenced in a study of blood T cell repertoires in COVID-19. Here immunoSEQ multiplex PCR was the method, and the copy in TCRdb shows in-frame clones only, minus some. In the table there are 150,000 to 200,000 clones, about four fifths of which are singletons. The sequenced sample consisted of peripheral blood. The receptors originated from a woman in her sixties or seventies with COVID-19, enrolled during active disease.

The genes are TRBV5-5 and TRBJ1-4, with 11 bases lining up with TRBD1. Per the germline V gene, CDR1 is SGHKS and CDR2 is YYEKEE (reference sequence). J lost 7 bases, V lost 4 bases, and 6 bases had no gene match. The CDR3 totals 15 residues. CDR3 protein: CASSGQGAVGEKLFF. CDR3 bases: TGTGCCAGCAGCGGACAGGGGGCGGTGGGTGAAAAACTGTTTTTT.

DNA for the CDR3: TGCGCCAGCAGCCCGTTGCCGACAGGGGGCTTCGGCACCATATATTTT. Protein sequence: CASSPLPTGGFGTIYF. The genes are TRBV5-1 and TRBJ1-3; 10 bases are a match to TRBD1. Germline lookup yields CDR1 SGHRS and CDR2 YFSETQ. This CDR3 is 16 amino acids long. V gave up 4 bases and J gave up 9 bases; unmatched junction bases: 13.

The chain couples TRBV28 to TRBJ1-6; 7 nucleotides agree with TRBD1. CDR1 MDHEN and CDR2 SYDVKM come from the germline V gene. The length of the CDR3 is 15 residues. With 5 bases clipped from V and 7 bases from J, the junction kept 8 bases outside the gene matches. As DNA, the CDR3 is TGTGCCAGCAGTCCGCTAGACAGGGCAAATTCACCCCTCCACTTT. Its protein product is CASSPLDRANSPLHF.

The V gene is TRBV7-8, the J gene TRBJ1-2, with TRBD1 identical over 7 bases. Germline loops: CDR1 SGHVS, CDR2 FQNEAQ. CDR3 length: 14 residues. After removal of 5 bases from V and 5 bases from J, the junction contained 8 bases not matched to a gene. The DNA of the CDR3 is TGTGCCAGCAGCATACAACAGGGGATGTATGGCTACACCTTC. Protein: CASSIQQGMYGYTF.

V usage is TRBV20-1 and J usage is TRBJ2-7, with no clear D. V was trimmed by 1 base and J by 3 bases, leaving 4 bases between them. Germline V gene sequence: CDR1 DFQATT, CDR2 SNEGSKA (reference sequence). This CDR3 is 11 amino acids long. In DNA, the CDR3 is TGCAGTGCTAGAGCCAGCTACGAGCAGTACTTC. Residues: CSARASYEQYF.

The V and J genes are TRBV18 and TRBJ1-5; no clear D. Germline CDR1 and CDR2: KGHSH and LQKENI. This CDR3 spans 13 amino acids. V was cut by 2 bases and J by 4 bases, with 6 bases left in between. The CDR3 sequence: CASSPGENQPQHF. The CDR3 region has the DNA TGTGCCAGCTCACCAGGGGAGAATCAGCCCCAGCATTTT.

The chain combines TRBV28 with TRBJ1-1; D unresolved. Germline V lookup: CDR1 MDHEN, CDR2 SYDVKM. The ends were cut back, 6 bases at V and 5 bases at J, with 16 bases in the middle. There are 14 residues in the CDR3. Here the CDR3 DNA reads TGTGCCAGCAGCCCCGGAGGCCGTGGGACTGAAGCTTTCTTT. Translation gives CASSPGGRGTEAFF.